This T cell receptor (beta chain) was identified during a study of T-cell memory formation after mild COVID-19. Turning to the study itself: Across donors, TCR clusters were largely donor specific.

Trimming removed 4 bases from V and 5 bases from J, with 18 bases in between. CDR3 length: 15 residues. CDR1 SGHRS and CDR2 YFSETQ come from the germline V gene. Points from the study as a whole: Day 15 to 85 contracting clones showed balanced CD4/CD8; later expanders leaned CD4+.

TCR alpha and TCR beta cDNA libraries with sample barcodes and UMIs came from 5'RACE using constant-segment primers. Via MiXCR, TCRdb re-called the 5' RACE reads, giving one row per CDR3 protein. The sample has around 180,000 distinct CDR3 sequences, less than 20% seen once. This clonotype turned up a few times. Its antigen is currently unknown. The chain links TRBV5-1 to TRBJ2-5; D is perhaps TRBD1 (7 bases). The origin of this receptor is a man between 18 and 35 years old who had mild COVID-19 (a few samples of this study predate the infection). Cell type and time point are not known. The specimen sequenced was PBMCs or a T cell subset sorted from them (not recorded which). The DNA for the CDR3 is TGCGCCAGCAGCGACCCGGAGGGGGCTGTGGAGACCCAGTACTTC. This codes for CASSDPEGAVETQYF.